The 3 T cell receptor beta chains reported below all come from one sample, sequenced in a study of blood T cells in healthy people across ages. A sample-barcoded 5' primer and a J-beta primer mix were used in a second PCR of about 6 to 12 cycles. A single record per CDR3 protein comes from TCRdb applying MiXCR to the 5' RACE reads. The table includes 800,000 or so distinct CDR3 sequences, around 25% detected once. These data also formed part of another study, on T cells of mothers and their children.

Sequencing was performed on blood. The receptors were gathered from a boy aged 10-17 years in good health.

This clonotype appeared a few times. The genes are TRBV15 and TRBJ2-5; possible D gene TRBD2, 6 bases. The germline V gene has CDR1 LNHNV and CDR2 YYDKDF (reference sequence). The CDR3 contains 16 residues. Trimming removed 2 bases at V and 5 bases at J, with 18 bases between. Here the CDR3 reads CATSRYGGFERETQYF. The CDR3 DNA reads TGTGCCACCAGCAGATACGGAGGGTTTGAGAGGGAGACCCAGTACTTC.

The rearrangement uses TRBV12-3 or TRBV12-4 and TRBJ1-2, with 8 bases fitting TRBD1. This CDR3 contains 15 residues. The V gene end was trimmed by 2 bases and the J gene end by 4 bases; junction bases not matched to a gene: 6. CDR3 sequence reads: CASSLIRTGSYGYTF. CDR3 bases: TGTGCCAGCAGTTTAATCCGGACAGGGAGCTATGGCTACACCTTC.

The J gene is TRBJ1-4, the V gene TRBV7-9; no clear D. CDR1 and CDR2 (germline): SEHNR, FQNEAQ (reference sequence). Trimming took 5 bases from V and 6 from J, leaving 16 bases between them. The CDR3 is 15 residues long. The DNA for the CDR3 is TGTGCCAGCAGCCCCCATTTGGTAAACGATGAAAAACTGTTTTTT. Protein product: CASSPHLVNDEKLFF.